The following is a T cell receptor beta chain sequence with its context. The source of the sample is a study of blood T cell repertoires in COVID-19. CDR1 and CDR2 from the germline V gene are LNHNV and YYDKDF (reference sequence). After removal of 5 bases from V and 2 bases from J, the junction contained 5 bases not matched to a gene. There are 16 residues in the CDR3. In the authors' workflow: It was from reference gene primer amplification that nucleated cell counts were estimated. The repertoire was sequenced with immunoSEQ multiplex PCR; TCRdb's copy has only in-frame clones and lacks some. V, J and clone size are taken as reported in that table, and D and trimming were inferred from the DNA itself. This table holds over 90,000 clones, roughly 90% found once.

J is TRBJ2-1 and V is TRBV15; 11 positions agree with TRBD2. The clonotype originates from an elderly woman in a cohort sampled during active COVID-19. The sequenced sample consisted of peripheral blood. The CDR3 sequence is CATSRIAGGTYNEQFF. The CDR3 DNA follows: TGTGCCACCAGCCGCATAGCGGGAGGGACCTACAATGAGCAGTTCTTC.